The T cell receptor (beta chain) under discussion was sequenced for a study of shared clonotypes between healthy human individuals. Using immunoSEQ multiplex PCR, the repertoire was profiled, and TCRdb retains in-frame clones only, with some absent. The repertoire includes some 790,000 clones, roughly two thirds of them detected once, and approximately 1.7% sits in the top ten. Sequences were obtained from memory CD4+ T cells sorted from blood. Subset meaning: CD45RA-negative fraction. This clonotype was obtained from a woman aged 30 to 39 in good health.

The chain's CDR3 is CASSPIRPANEKLFF. The CDR3 region has the DNA TGTGCCAGCAGTCCAATAAGACCGGCTAATGAAAAACTGTTTTTT. The chain has TRBV27 and TRBJ1-4; D ambiguous. Looked up from germline, CDR1 is MNHEY and CDR2 is SMNVEV (reference sequence). This CDR3 comprises 15 residues. Between the trimmed V and J ends, which lost 5 bases and 3 bases, there was a span of 13 bases.